This T cell receptor (beta chain) was captured by sequencing in a study of T cell responses to AZD1222 COVID-19 vaccine. Details on this clone: Its antigen is unidentified.

Generated by immunoSEQ multiplex PCR, the TCRdb table keeps only in-frame clones and is missing some. The table has 140,000 or so clones, roughly 92% seen once; the top ten hold around 1.8%. The CDR3 length is 14 residues. The V and J ends lost 6 bases and 0 bases, in that order; junction bases with no gene match: 4. Germline loops: CDR1 SQVTM, CDR2 ANQGSEA. The study, taken as a whole, reports: As reported, nearly half of all spike-specific TCRs target variant regions that are unmutated.

The chain uses TRBV29-1 and TRBJ2-7; 11 nucleotides line up with TRBD1. This sequence originates from an adult in good health. Specimen: peripheral blood, collected on day 0 of AZD1222 vaccination. CDR3 nucleotides: TGCAGCGTGGCCGGGACAGGGGGCTCCTACGAGCAGTACTTC. Encoded protein: CSVAGTGGSYEQYF.